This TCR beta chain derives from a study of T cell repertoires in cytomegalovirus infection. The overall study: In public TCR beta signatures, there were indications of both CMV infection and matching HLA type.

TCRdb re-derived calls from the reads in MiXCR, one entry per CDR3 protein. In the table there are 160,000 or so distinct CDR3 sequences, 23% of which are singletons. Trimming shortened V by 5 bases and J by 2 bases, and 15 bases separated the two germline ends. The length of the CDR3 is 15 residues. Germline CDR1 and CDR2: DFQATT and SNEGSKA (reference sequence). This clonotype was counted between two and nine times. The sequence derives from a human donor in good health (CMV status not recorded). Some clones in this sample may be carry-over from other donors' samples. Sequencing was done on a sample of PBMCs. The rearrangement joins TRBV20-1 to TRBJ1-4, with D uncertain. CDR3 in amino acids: CSAQTLGSTNEKLFF. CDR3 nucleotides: TGCAGTGCTCAAACCCTGGGGAGCACTAATGAAAAACTGTTTTTT.